This paragraph reports one T cell receptor (beta chain). Its antigen is unidentified. Measured with immunoSEQ multiplex PCR; TCRdb has only the in-frame clones, and not every one. The repertoire holds about 1.5 million clones, with approximately 98% as singletons. The data stem from a study of shared clonotypes between healthy human individuals. On the study more broadly: For every donor, three CD4 naive, three CD4 memory, two CD8 naive and one CD8 memory plates were used. Study outcomes and limitations: Generation probabilities of non-shared clonotypes were lower (relative to those shared by all four donors).

Sequenced input: naive CD4+ T cells sorted from blood. Subset: CD45RA+ positively selected. The origin of this receptor is a man younger than 45 in good health.

The CDR3 region is CASRPLALGLESYEQYF. Here the CDR3 DNA reads TGCGCCAGCAGACCCCTGGCCCTTGGACTGGAGTCCTACGAGCAGTACTTC. J is TRBJ2-7 and V is TRBV5-1; TRBD2 is a possible D gene (5 bases). CDR1 is SGHRS and CDR2 is YFSETQ in the germline V gene. This CDR3 region has 17 residues. V was cut by 5 bases and J by 1 base, with 22 bases left in between.